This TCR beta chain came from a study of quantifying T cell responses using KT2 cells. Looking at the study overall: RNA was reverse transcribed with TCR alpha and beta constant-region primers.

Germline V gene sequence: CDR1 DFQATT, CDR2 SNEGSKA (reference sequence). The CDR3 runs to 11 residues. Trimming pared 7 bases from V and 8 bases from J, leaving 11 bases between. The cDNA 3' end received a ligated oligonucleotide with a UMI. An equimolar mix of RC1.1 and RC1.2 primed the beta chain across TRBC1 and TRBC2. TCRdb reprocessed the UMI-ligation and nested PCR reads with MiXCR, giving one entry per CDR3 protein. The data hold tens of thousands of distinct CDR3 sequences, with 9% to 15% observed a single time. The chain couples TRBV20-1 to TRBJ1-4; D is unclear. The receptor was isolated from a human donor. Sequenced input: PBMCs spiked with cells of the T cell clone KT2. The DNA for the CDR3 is TGCAGTGTACTTAACGTGGAAAAACTGTTTTTT. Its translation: CSVLNVEKLFF.